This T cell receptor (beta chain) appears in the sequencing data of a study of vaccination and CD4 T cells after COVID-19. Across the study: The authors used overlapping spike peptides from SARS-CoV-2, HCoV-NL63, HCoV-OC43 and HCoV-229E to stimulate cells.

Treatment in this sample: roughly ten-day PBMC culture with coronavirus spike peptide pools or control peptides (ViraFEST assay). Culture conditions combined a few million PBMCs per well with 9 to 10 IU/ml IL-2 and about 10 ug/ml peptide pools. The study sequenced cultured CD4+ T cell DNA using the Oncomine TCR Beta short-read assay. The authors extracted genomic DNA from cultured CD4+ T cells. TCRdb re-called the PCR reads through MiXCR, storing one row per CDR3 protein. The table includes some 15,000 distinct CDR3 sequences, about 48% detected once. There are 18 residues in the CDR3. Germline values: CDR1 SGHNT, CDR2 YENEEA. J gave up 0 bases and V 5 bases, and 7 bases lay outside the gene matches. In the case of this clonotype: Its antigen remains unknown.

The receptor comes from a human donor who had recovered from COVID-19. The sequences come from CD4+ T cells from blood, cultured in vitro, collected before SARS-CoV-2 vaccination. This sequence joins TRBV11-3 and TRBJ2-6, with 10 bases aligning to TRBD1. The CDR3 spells CASSARQGASSGANVLTF. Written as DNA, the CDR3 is TGTGCCAGCAGCGCCAGACAGGGGGCTAGCTCTGGGGCCAACGTCCTGACTTTC.